Shown below are 19 T cell receptor beta chains from a single sample sequenced in a study of cytomegalovirus exposure and HLA in healthy donors. PCR employed 60 Vbeta and 13 Jbeta primers. Libraries were prepared by immunoSEQ multiplex PCR; TCRdb keeps only in-frame clonotypes and omits some of them. This table holds 150,000 or so clones, 65% to 80% found once. Sequenced material: PBMCs. These receptors were collected from a male donor in good health and CMV-seronegative.

This clone was seen once. The chain couples TRBV6-5 to TRBJ2-7, with 7 positions matching TRBD1. Losses at the gene ends were 6 bases for V and 3 bases for J; bases not matched to a gene: 11. The CDR3 contains 15 residues. The V gene's germline CDR1 is MNHEY and CDR2 SVGAGI. CDR3 DNA: TGTGCCAGCAGATCCTCCGGGACAGAGCTCTACGAGCAGTACTTC. It specifies CASRSSGTELYEQYF.

V and J are TRBV4-1 and TRBJ2-1, with a possible D match to TRBD2 (6 bases). The CDR3 is 16 residues long. V lost 3 bases to trimming and J lost 4 bases, with 16 bases between them. Germline values: CDR1 MGHRA, CDR2 YSYEKL. The DNA for the CDR3 is TGCGCCAGCAGCCACCCCGGGGGTAGCAGTTACAATGAGCAGTTCTTC. This encodes CASSHPGGSSYNEQFF.

This clone occurred once. This sequence joins TRBV6-5 and TRBJ2-6, with no clear D. The V gene's germline CDR1 is MNHEY and CDR2 SVGAGI. Trimming pared 3 bases from V and 0 bases from J, leaving 3 bases between. This CDR3 has 14 amino acids. In DNA, the CDR3 is TGTGCCAGCAGTTATATCTCTGGGGCCAACGTCCTGACTTTC. This gives the protein CASSYISGANVLTF.

This clone was found once. The chain recombines TRBV5-1 with TRBJ2-4; no firm D call. V gave up 1 base and J gave up 0 bases, with 17 bases separating them. Per germline, CDR1 SGHRS and CDR2 YFSETQ. The CDR3 consists of 18 residues. In DNA, the CDR3 is TGCGCCAGCAGCTTGAGCCCTACCGAGGAATTAGCCAAAAACATTCAGTACTTC. It encodes CASSLSPTEELAKNIQYF.

The chain couples TRBV7-2 to TRBJ1-1; the D is unclear. Trimming removed 1 base at V and 3 bases at J, with 6 bases between. Germline CDR1 is SGHTA and CDR2 is FQGNSA. There are 13 residues in the CDR3. Here the CDR3 reads CASSLDIYTEAFF. The CDR3 DNA reads TGTGCCAGCAGCTTAGACATATACACTGAAGCTTTCTTT.

This clone turned up a few times. The rearrangement links TRBV7-2 to TRBJ2-1, with 9 positions matching TRBD2. Germline CDR1 SGHTA, CDR2 FQGNSA. V dropped 3 bases and J dropped 4; count of bases not matched to a gene: 4. The CDR3 sequence is 15 residues long. CDR3 DNA sequence: TGTGCCAGCAGCTTTCTAGCGGGATGGTACAATGAGCAGTTCTTC. It encodes CASSFLAGWYNEQFF.

The gene calls are TRBV6-6 and TRBJ1-1; 11 positions agree with TRBD1. The CDR3 length is 15 residues. Losses at the gene ends were 0 bases for V and 6 bases for J; bases not matched to a gene: 3. Germline V lookup: CDR1 MNHNY, CDR2 SVGAGI (reference sequence). The CDR3 bases are TGTGCCAGCAGTTACTCGGACAGGGGGCGGTCTGAAGCTTTCTTT. This translates into CASSYSDRGRSEAFF.

The J gene is TRBJ1-6, the V gene TRBV18; 11 bases map to TRBD1. Looked up from germline, CDR1 is KGHSH and CDR2 is LQKENI. The V segment lost 0 bases and the J segment 10 bases; nucleotides outside the gene matches: 2. The CDR3 has 15 residues. The CDR3 coding sequence is TGTGCCAGCTCACCACCGGGACAGGGGGTCTCACCCCTCCACTTT. It translates to CASSPPGQGVSPLHF.

About this clone itself: Sequence at one end of the junction differs from germline and may be a read error. This chain uses TRBV9 with TRBJ1-4, with D unclear. The CDR3 covers 11 residues. Germline values: CDR1 SGDLS, CDR2 YYNGEE. The CDR3 reads CASSVPSTRPF. For the CDR3, the DNA is TGTGCCAGCAGCGTGCCTAGCACTAGGCCTTTT.

J is TRBJ2-1 and V is TRBV11-3; perhaps TRBD2 as D (5 bases). The V gene's germline CDR1 is SGHNT and CDR2 YENEEA. V was clipped by 4 bases and J by 8 bases, with 6 bases between them. CDR3 size: 11 residues. CDR3 region: CASSSGDEQFF. Written as DNA, the CDR3 is TGTGCCAGCAGCTCCGGGGATGAGCAGTTCTTC.

The rearrangement joins TRBV12-5 to TRBJ1-1; 8 bases align to TRBD1. This CDR3 has 12 residues. Germline V CDR1 and CDR2: LGHNT, FRNRAP. V shed 5 bases and J 11 bases; nucleotides not matched to a gene: 7. CDR3 sequence (DNA): TGTGCTAGTGGTCACCTGGACAGGGAGGCTTTCTTT. Residues: CASGHLDREAFF.

The CDR3 is CASSFIGRSSYEQYF. The DNA of the CDR3 is TGTGCCAGCAGTTTCATAGGGAGAAGCTCCTACGAGCAGTACTTC. V and J are TRBV27 and TRBJ2-7, with a tentative D call TRBD2 (5 bases). Trimming took off 3 bases at V and 0 bases at J, with 12 bases between the two ends. This CDR3 spans 15 amino acids. The germline CDR1 and CDR2 sequences are MNHEY and SMNVEV (reference sequence).

J is TRBJ2-3 and V is TRBV10-3; TRBD2 aligns across 13 bases. The CDR3 is made up of 15 amino acids. V was clipped by 8 bases and J by 2 bases; unmatched bases: 4. Germline V lookup: CDR1 ENHRY, CDR2 SYGVKD. This chain's CDR3 is CAIGTSGDYTDTQYF. Written as DNA, the CDR3 is TGTGCCATCGGGACTAGCGGGGACTACACAGATACGCAGTATTTT.

The chain employs TRBV27 and TRBJ2-3; D is unclear. This CDR3 is built from 16 residues. With 1 base removed from V and 0 bases from J, the gap between germline ends came to 11 bases. Germline V CDR1 and CDR2: MNHEY, SMNVEV (reference sequence). The CDR3 DNA is TGTGCCAGCAGTTTATTCTCTTGGCAGAGCACAGATACGCAGTATTTT. Translating it yields CASSLFSWQSTDTQYF.

The genes are TRBV4-3 and TRBJ2-1, with 7 bases lining up with TRBD1. The germline gives CDR1 LGHNA, CDR2 YSLEER. The CDR3 covers 16 residues. V gave up 0 bases and J gave up 4 bases; unmatched junction bases: 6. CDR3 nucleotides: TGCGCCAGCAGCCAAGATGCGCGACAGGGTTACAATGAGCAGTTCTTC. Its protein product is CASSQDARQGYNEQFF.

V gene TRBV6-5 combines with J gene TRBJ1-6; no clear D gene. The CDR3 loop spans 14 amino acids. CDR1 is MNHEY and CDR2 is SVGAGI in the germline V gene. The V end lost 2 bases, the J end lost 7 bases, and 9 bases lay between the germline ends. In nucleotides, the CDR3 is TGTGCCAGCAGTTACCGGGTTCGGAATTCACCCCTCCACTTT. Amino acids: CASSYRVRNSPLHF.

This rearrangement joins TRBV6-6 to TRBJ1-3; D unclear. The germline gives CDR1 MNHNY, CDR2 SVGAGI (reference sequence). CDR3 length: 13 residues. Trimming removed 5 bases from V and 2 bases from J, with 7 bases in between. CDR3 protein: CASSPLPGNTIYF. The CDR3 nucleotides are TGTGCCAGCAGTCCCCTTCCTGGAAACACCATATATTTT.

V and J are TRBV7-6 and TRBJ2-1; TRBD2 matches at 8 bases. The V gene end was trimmed by 2 bases and the J gene end by 0 bases; junction bases not matched to a gene: 18. The CDR3 totals 21 residues. Germline V gives CDR1 SGHVS, CDR2 FNYEAQ. The chain's CDR3 is CASSLFFRLANELSSYNEQFF. In DNA, the CDR3 is TGTGCCAGCAGCTTATTTTTTAGACTAGCGAATGAACTTAGCTCCTACAATGAGCAGTTCTTC.

The rearrangement links TRBV28 to TRBJ1-2; D ambiguous. V was clipped by 5 bases and J by 1 base, with 11 bases between them. The CDR3 sequence is 14 residues long. Germline values: CDR1 MDHEN, CDR2 SYDVKM. This CDR3 reads CASSDLALNYGYTF. Here the CDR3 DNA reads TGTGCCAGCAGTGACTTGGCCCTTAACTATGGCTACACCTTC.